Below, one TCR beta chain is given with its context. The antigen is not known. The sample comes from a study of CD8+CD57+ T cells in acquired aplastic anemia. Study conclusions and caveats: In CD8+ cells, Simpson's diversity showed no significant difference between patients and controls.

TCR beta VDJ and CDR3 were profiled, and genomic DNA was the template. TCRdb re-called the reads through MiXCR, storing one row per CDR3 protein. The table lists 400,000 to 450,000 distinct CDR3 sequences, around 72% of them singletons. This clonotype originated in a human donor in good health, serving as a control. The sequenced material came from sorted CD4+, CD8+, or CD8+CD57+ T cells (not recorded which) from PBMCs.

The CDR3 nucleotides are TGTGCCAGCAGCTTCGGGACTAGCGGGAGGACAGATACGCAGTATTTT. It encodes CASSFGTSGRTDTQYF. This chain connects TRBV11-2 to TRBJ2-3; the match to TRBD2 covers 15 bases. V dropped 3 bases and J dropped 3; count of bases not matched to a gene: 1. Germline V CDR1 and CDR2: SGHAT, FQNNGV. This CDR3 comprises 16 residues.